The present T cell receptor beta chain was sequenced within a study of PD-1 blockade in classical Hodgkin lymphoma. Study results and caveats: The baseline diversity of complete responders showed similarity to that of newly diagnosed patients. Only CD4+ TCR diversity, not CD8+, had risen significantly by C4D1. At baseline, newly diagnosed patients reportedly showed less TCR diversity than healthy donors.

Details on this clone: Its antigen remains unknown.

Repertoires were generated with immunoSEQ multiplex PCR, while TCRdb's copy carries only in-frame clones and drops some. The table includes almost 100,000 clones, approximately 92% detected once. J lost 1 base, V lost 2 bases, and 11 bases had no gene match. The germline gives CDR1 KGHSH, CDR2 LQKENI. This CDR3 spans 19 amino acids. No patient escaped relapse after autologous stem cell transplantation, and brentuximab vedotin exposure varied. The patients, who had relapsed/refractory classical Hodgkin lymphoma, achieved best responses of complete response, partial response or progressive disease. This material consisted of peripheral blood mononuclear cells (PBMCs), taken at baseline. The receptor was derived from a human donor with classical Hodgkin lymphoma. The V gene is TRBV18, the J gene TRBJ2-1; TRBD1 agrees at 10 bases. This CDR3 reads CASSPGTRDRGWSYNEQFF. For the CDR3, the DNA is TGTGCCAGCTCACCAGGAACCCGGGACAGGGGATGGTCCTACAATGAGCAGTTCTTC.